This TCR beta chain came from a study of shared clonotypes between healthy human individuals. As for this clone: The antigen is not known.

Per the study methods: Quality scores were absent from the junction-only immunoSEQ sequences, so filtering differed. Measured with immunoSEQ multiplex PCR; TCRdb has only the in-frame clones, and not every one. The DNA was the basis for D and trimming; V, J and clone size are from that table. The data hold roughly 2 million clones, with 85% to 95% observed a single time. Naive CD4+ cells were CD45RA-selected; the remaining cells were memory. The CDR3 spans 16 residues. Germline V gene data show CDR1 as SGHRS and CDR2 as YFSETQ. The V and J ends lost 4 bases and 2 bases respectively, with 18 bases between them. Study-level findings and limits: Shared clonotypes: about 5% naive CD4, under 4% naive CD8, 2.3% memory CD4, roughly 0.4% memory CD8.

Material: naive CD4+ T cells sorted from blood. The subset: CD45RA+ positively selected. V is TRBV5-1 and J is TRBJ2-5; D might be TRBD1 (5 bases). This TCR came from a man younger than 30 in good health. The CDR3 spells CASSKRGDLYQETQYF. The CDR3 coding sequence is TGCGCCAGCAGCAAAAGGGGCGACCTTTATCAAGAGACCCAGTACTTC.